The T cell receptor (beta chain) described here comes from a study of blood T cells in healthy people across ages. Study results and caveats: Getting older went along with TCR beta diversity per million T cells dropping roughly linearly.

This clonotype was counted a few times. Antigen: not known. No fewer than 6 million PBMCs went into each sample. The CDR3 spans 13 residues. The germline gives CDR1 SGHTA, CDR2 FQGTGA. The ends lost 5 bases at V and 5 bases at J; junction bases unmatched: 4. It was with a sample-barcoded 5' primer and a J-beta primer mix that a second PCR of about 6 to 11 cycles was run. TCRdb re-analysed the 5' RACE reads in MiXCR, keeping a single row per CDR3 protein. In the table there are some 1.8 million distinct CDR3 sequences, about two fifths of which are singletons. The sequence was obtained from a human donor in good health. The sample consisted of blood. The chain is built from TRBV7-3 and TRBJ2-5; 8 bases are a match to TRBD2. DNA of the CDR3: TGTGCCAGCAGCCCCGGGAGGGATGAGACCCAGTACTTC. This translates into CASSPGRDETQYF.